The sequence of this T cell receptor beta chain was determined in a study of blood T cell repertoires in COVID-19. Germline CDR1 and CDR2: LGHDT and YNNKEL (reference sequence). V was clipped by 0 bases and J by 5 bases, with 4 bases between them. The CDR3 runs to 12 residues. Profiling relied on immunoSEQ multiplex PCR, and the TCRdb table lists in-frame clones only, not all of them. The data hold around 230,000 clones, with roughly 80% observed a single time. Turning to this clone: The same CDR3 arises from other DNA sequences in this sample as well.

This clonotype was obtained from a middle-aged woman with active or convalescent COVID-19. Material for sequencing was peripheral blood. This chain links TRBV3-1 (or the pseudogene TRBV3-2) with TRBJ2-5, with D hard to call. CDR3 amino acids: CASSQDRETQYF. As DNA, the CDR3 is TGTGCCAGCAGCCAAGATCGGGAGACCCAGTACTTC.